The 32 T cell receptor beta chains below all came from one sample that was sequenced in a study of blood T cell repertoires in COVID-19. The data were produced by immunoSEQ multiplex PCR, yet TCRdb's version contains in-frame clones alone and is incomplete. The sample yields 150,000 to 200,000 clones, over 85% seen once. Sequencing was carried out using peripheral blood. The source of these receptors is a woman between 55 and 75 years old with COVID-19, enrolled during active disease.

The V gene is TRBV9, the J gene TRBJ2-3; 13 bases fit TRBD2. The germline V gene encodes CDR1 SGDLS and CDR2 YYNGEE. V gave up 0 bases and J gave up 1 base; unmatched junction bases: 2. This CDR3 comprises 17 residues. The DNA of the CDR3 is TGTGCCAGCAGCGTAGGGACTAGCGGGGGCGGCACAGATACGCAGTATTTT. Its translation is CASSVGTSGGGTDTQYF.

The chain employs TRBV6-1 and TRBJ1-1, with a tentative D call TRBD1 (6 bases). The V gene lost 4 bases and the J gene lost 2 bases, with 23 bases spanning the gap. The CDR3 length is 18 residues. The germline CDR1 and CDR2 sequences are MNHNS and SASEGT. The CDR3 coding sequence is TGTGCCAGCAGTGGCTACAGGGAAAGAATTGTCGAAAACACTGAAGCTTTCTTT. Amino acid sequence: CASSGYRERIVENTEAFF.

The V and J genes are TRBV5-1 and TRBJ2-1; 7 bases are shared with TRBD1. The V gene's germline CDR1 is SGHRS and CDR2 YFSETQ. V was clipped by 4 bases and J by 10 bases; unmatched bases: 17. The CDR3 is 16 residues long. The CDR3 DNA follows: TGCGCCAGCAGCCTGGGGACAGCCCTAGGGGGTGAGGAGCAGTTCTTC. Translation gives CASSLGTALGGEEQFF.

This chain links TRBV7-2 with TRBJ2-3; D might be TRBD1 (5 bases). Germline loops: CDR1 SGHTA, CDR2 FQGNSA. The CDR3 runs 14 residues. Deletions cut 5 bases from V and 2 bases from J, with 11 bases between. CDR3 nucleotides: TGTGCCAGCAGCGTTCTCAGGGCCACAGATACGCAGTATTTT. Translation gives CASSVLRATDTQYF. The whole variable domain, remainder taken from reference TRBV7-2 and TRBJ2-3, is GAGVSQSPSNKVTEKGKDVELRCDPISGHTALYWYRQSLGQGLEFLIYFQGNSAPDKSGLPSDRFSAERTGGSVSTLTIQRTQQEDSAVYLCASSVLRATDTQYFGPGTRLTVL.

CDR3 sequence reads: CASSESGQAPFSGNTIYF. The CDR3 nucleotides are TGTGCCAGCAGTGAATCGGGACAGGCCCCTTTCTCTGGAAACACCATATATTTT. V and J are TRBV2 and TRBJ1-3, with TRBD1 matching 8 bases. V was clipped by 2 bases and J by 0 bases; unmatched bases: 9. Germline-derived CDR1 and CDR2 are SNHLY and FYNNEI. The CDR3 consists of 18 residues.

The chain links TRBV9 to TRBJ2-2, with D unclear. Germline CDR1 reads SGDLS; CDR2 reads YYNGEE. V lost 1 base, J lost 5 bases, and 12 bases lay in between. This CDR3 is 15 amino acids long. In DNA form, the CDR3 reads TGTGCCAGCAGCGTAACCGTTCAACATACCGGGGAGCTGTTTTTT. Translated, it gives CASSVTVQHTGELFF.

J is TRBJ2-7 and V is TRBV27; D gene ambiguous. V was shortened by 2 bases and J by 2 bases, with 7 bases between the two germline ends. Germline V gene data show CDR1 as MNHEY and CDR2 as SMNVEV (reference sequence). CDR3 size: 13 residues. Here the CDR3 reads CASSLGRTYEQYF. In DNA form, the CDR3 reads TGTGCCAGCAGTTTAGGCCGAACCTACGAGCAGTACTTC.

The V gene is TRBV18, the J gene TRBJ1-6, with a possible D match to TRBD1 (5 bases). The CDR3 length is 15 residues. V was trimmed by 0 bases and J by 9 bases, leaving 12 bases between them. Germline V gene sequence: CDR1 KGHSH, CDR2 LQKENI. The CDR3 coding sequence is TGTGCCAGCTCACCACCGGGCAGGGAGGGTTCACCCCTCCACTTT. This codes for CASSPPGREGSPLHF.

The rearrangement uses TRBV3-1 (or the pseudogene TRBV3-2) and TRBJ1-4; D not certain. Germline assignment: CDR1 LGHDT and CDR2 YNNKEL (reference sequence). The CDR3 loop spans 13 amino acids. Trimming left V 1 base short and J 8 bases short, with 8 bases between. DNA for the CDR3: TGTGCCAGCAGCCAAGGGGCCACCGAAAAACTGTTTTTT. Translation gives CASSQGATEKLFF.

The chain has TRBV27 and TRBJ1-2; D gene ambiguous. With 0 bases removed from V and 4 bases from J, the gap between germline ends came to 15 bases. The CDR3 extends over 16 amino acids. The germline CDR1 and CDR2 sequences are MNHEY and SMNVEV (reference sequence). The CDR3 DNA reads TGTGCCAGCAGTTTATCGGGTAGGCAGGCAGGCTATGGCTACACCTTC. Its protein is CASSLSGRQAGYGYTF.

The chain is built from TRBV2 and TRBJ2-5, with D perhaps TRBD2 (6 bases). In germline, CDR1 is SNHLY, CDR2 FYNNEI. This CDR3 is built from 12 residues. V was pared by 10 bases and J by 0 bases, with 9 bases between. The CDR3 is CANWDYQETQYF. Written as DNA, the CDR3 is TGTGCCAACTGGGACTACCAAGAGACCCAGTACTTC.

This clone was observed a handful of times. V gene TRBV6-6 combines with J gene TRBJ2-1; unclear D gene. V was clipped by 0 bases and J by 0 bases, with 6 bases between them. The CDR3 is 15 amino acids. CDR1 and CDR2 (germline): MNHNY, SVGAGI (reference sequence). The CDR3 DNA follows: TGTGCCAGCAGTTACTCGGCAGGCTCCTACAATGAGCAGTTCTTC. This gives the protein CASSYSAGSYNEQFF.

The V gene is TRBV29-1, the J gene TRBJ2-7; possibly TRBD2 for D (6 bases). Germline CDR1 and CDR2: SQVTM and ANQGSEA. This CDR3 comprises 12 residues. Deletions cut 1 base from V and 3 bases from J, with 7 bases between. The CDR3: CSVEGTNYEQYF. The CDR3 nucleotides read TGCAGCGTTGAAGGGACTAACTACGAGCAGTACTTC.

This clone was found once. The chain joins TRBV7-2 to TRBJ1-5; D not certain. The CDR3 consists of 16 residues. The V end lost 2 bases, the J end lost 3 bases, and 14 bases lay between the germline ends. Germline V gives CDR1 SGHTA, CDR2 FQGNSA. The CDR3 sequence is CASSLSFRHFNQPQHF. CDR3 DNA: TGTGCCAGCAGCTTAAGTTTCAGACATTTCAATCAGCCCCAGCATTTT.

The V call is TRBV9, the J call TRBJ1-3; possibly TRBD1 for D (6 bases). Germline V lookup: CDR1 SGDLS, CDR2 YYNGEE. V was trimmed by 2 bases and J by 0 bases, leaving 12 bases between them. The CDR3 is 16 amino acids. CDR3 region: CASSVHPQGSGNTIYF. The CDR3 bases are TGTGCCAGCAGCGTGCACCCACAGGGCTCTGGAAACACCATATATTTT. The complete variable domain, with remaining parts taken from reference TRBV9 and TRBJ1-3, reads DSGVTQTPKHLITATGQRVTLRCSPRSGDLSVYWYQQSLDQGLQFLIQYYNGEERAKGNILERFSAQQFPDLHSELNLSSLELGDSALYFCASSVHPQGSGNTIYFGEGSWLTVV.

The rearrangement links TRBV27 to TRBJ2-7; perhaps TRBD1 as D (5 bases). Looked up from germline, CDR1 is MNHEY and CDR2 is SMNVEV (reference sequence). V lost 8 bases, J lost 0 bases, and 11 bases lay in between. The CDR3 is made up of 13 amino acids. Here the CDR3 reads CASRWGSSYEQYF. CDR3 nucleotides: TGTGCCAGCCGTTGGGGCAGCTCCTACGAGCAGTACTTC.

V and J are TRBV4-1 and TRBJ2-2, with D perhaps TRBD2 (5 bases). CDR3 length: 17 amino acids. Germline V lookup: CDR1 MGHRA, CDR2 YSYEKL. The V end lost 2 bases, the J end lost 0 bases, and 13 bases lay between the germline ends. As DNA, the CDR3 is TGCGCCAGCAGCCAACAGGACTTAATTTCGAACACCGGGGAGCTGTTTTTT. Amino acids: CASSQQDLISNTGELFF.

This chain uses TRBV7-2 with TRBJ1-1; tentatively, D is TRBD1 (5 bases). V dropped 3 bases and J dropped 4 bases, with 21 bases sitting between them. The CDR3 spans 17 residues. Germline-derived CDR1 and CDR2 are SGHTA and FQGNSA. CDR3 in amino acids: CASSLGPQGSGSTEAFF. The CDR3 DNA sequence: TGTGCCAGCAGCTTGGGGCCGCAGGGTAGCGGGAGCACTGAAGCTTTCTTT.

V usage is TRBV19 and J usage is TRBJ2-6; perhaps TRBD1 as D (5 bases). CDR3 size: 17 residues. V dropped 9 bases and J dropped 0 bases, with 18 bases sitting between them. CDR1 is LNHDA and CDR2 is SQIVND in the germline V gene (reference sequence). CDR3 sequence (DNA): TGTGCCAGCAAACGACAGAACGTCGGCTCTGGGGCCAACGTCCTGACTTTC. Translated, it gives CASKRQNVGSGANVLTF.

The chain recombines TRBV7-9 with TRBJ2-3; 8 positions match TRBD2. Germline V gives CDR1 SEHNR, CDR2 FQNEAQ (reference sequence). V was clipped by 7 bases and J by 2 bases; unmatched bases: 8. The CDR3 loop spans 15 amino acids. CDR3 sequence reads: CASTYGGGPTDTQYF. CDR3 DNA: TGTGCCAGCACCTACGGCGGGGGGCCCACAGATACGCAGTATTTT.

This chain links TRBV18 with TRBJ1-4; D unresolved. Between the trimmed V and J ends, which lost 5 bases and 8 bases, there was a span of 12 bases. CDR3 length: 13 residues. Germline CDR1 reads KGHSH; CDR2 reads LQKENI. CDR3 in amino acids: CASSEAVGEKLFF. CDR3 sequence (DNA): TGTGCCAGCTCAGAGGCGGTTGGAGAAAAACTGTTTTTT. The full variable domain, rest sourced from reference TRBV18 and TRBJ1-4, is NAGVMQNPRHLVRRRGQEARLRCSPMKGHSHVYWYRQLPEEGLKFMVYLQKENIIDESGMPKERFSAEFPKEGPSILRIQQVVRGDSAAYFCASSEAVGEKLFFGSGTQLSVL.

For the CDR3, the DNA is TGTGCCAGCAGCCCTCGACAGGGCGGCCAGCCCCAGCATTTT. It translates to CASSPRQGGQPQHF. The V and J genes are TRBV7-9 and TRBJ1-5; 7 bases line up with TRBD1. The CDR3 is 14 residues long. Germline-derived CDR1 and CDR2 are SEHNR and FQNEAQ (reference sequence). V dropped 5 bases and J dropped 7; count of bases not matched to a gene: 8. Full variable domain (remainder filled in from reference TRBV7-9 and TRBJ1-5): DTGVSQNPRHKITKRGQNVTFRCDPISEHNRLYWYRQTLGQGPEFLTYFQNEAQLEKSRLLSDRFSAERPKGSFSTLEIQRTEQGDSAMYLCASSPRQGGQPQHFGDGTRLSIL.

DNA of the CDR3: TGTGCCAGCAGCGAATCAGGGATTAATGAAAAACTGTTTTTT. This sequence encodes CASSESGINEKLFF. This chain joins TRBV9 and TRBJ1-4; D possibly corresponds to TRBD1 (5 bases). V lost 3 bases, J lost 4 bases, and 10 bases lay in between. Looked up from germline, CDR1 is SGDLS and CDR2 is YYNGEE. The CDR3 covers 14 residues.

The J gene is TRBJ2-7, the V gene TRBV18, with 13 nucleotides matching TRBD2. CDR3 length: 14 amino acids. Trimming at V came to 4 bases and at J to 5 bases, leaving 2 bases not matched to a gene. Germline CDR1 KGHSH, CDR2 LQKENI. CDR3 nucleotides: TGTGCCAGCTCACTAGGGACTAGCGGGGACGAGCAGTACTTC. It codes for CASSLGTSGDEQYF. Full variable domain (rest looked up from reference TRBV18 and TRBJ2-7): NAGVMQNPRHLVRRRGQEARLRCSPMKGHSHVYWYRQLPEEGLKFMVYLQKENIIDESGMPKERFSAEFPKEGPSILRIQQVVRGDSAAYFCASSLGTSGDEQYFGPGTRLTVT.

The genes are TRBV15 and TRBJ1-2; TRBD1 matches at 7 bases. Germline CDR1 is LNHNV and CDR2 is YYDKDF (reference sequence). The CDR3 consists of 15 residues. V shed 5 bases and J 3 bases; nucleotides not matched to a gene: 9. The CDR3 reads CATSGRTGSYYGYTF. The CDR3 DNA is TGTGCCACCAGCGGACGGACAGGTTCCTACTATGGCTACACCTTC.

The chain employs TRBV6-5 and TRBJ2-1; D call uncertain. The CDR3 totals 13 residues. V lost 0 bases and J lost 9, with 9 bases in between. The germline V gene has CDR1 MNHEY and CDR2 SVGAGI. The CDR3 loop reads CASSYSRSGEQFF. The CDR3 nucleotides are TGTGCCAGCAGTTACTCGCGTTCCGGTGAGCAGTTCTTC.

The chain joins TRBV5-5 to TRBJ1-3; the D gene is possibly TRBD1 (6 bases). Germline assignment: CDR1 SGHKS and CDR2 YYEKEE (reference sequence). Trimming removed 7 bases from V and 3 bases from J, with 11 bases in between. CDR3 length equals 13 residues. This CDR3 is CASGQGNGNTIYF. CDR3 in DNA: TGTGCCAGCGGCCAGGGGAATGGAAACACCATATATTTT.

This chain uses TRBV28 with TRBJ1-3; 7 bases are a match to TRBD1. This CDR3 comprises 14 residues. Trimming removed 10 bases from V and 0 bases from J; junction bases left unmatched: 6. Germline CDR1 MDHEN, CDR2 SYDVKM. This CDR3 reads CATNRGSSGNTIYF. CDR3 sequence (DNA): TGTGCCACCAACAGGGGATCCTCTGGAAACACCATATATTTT. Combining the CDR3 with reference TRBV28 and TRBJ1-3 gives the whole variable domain DVKVTQSSRYLVKRTGEKVFLECVQDMDHENMFWYRQDPGLGLRLIYFSYDVKMKEKGDIPEGYSVSREKKERFSLILESASTNQTSMYLCATNRGSSGNTIYFGEGSWLTVV.

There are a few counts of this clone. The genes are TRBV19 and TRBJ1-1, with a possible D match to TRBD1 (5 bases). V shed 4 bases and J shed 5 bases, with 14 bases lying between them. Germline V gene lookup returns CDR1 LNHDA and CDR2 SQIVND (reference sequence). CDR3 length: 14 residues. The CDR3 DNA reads TGTGCCAGTAGTAAGGCCGCAGGGAGGACTGAAGCTTTCTTT. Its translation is CASSKAAGRTEAFF.

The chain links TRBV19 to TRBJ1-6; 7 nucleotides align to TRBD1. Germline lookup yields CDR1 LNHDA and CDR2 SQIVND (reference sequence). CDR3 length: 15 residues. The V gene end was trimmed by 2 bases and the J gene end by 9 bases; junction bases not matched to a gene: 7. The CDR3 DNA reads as TGTGCCAGTAGTATAATTGAGACAGGGCCTTCACCCCTCCACTTT. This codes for CASSIIETGPSPLHF.

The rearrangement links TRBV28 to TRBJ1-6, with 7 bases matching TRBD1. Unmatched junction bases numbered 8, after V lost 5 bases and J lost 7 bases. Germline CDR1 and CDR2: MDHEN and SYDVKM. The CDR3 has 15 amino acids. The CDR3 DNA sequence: TGTGCCAGCAGTACTGGGGACAGCCCGAATTCACCCCTCCACTTT. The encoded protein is CASSTGDSPNSPLHF.

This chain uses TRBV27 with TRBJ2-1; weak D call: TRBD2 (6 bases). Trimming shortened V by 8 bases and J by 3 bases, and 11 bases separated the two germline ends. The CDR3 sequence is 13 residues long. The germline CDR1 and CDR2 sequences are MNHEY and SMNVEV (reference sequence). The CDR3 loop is CASAYGGYNEQFF. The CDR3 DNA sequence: TGTGCCAGCGCCTACGGGGGCTACAATGAGCAGTTCTTC.